This TCR beta chain was recorded in a study of spatial heterogeneity in lung cancer. Across the study: The correlation between TCR transcript counts in tumor regions and a T cell module score from matched bulk RNA-seq was strong.

The ends were cut back, 7 bases at V and 8 bases at J, with 20 bases in the middle. The CDR3 extends over 14 amino acids. Per the germline V gene, CDR1 is MNHEY and CDR2 is SVGAGI. Regarding time point: sample taken at primary tumor resection. 72 TRACERx patients with early, untreated non-small cell lung cancer donated samples. TCRdb used MiXCR to reprocess the 5' RACE reads, holding one entry per CDR3 protein. There are about 4,900 distinct CDR3 sequences in the sample; around 14% occur only once, and over 9.5% lies in the top ten. General observations from the study: Tumors with more nonsynonymous mutations had more expanded intratumoral alpha and beta TCRs.

This clonotype showed up just a few times. Antigen specificity is unknown. The specimen was lung tumor tissue, collected at surgery. The sequence was collected from a female donor with early-stage non-small cell lung cancer. This rearrangement joins TRBV6-5 to TRBJ1-2, with D perhaps matching TRBD1 (5 bases). For the CDR3, the DNA is TGTGCCAGCAACCCCTCGGGACGGTTCCCGGGCTACACCTTC. As protein: CASNPSGRFPGYTF.